This T cell receptor (beta chain) was captured in a study of blood T cells in healthy people across ages. The second PCR ran about 6 to 12 cycles with a sample-barcoded 5' primer and J-beta primers. TCRdb re-called the 5' RACE reads with MiXCR, one entry per CDR3 protein. The sample carries about 630,000 distinct CDR3 sequences, over 20% recorded once. The CDR3 is 11 amino acids. From germline, CDR1 is DFQATT and CDR2 SNEGSKA (reference sequence). As to this clonotype: Germline is not matched at one junction end, which may reflect a read error.

Sample: blood. This receptor was taken from a man between 65 and 85 years old in good health. The chain employs TRBV20-1 and TRBJ2-1; a possible D gene is TRBD2 (6 bases). The better agreement between TRBJ2-5 and the DNA end casts doubt on the J call. For the CDR3, the DNA is TGTAGCGGTGGGGTCCAAGAGACCCAGTACTTC. It translates to CSGGVQETQYF.